A selection of T cell receptor beta chains follows, all from one sample in a study of Graves' ophthalmopathy and Graves' hyperthyroidism. Each CDR3 protein is one row after TCRdb ran MiXCR on the multiplex PCR reads. The top ten hold around 3% of the sample, which has hundreds of thousands of distinct CDR3 sequences, about 21% seen once. What was sequenced was peripheral blood. The receptors were sampled from a woman younger than 30 with stable Graves' hyperthyroidism. CDR3s include the opening cysteine and the closing phenylalanine or tryptophan. Fields, in order: clone size, D gene, J gene, V gene, CDR3 protein, CDR3 DNA. D genes are given only for firm matches. Size tells how often a clone was seen (once, few, many) or the class of an expanded clone, and some rows leave it out.

many,NA,TRBJ1-5,TRBV12-3/TRBV12-4,CASSLAGPGQPQHF,TGTGCCAGCAGTTTGGCCGGACCAGGTCAGCCCCAGCATTTT
many,NA,TRBJ1-3,TRBV11-1,CASSLGILQGLLGNTIYF,TGTGCCAGCAGCTTAGGGATACTCCAGGGTCTTCTTGGAAACACCATATATTTT
many,TRBD2,TRBJ2-2,TRBV20-1,CSARDMSGRARTGELFF,TGCAGTGCTAGAGATATGAGCGGGAGGGCCCGGACCGGGGAGCTGTTTTTT
many,NA,TRBJ1-2,TRBV7-2,CASSPSGTLANYGYTF,TGTGCCAGCAGCCCCTCCGGGACACTAGCTAACTATGGCTACACCTTC
many,NA,TRBJ1-6,TRBV27,CASSSTTGAAPLHF,TGTGCCAGCAGTTCCACGACGGGAGCGGCACCCCTCCACTTT
NA,TRBD1,TRBJ1-2,TRBV20-1,CSAPRDRANYGYTF,TGCAGTGCGCCCCGGGACAGGGCTAACTATGGCTACACCTTC
NA,NA,TRBJ2-5,TRBV20-1,CSAGWGVTQYF,TGCAGTGCTGGTTGGGGGGTGACCCAGTACTTC
many,NA,TRBJ2-5,TRBV4-1,CASSQEGGGGETQYF,TGCGCCAGCAGCCAAGAGGGGGGGGGCGGAGAGACCCAGTACTTC
NA,TRBD1,TRBJ2-7,TRBV7-2,CASSLGGQFGEQYF,TGTGCCAGCAGCTTAGGGGGACAGTTCGGCGAGCAGTACTTC
many,NA,TRBJ1-1,TRBV6-2/TRBV6-3,CASNAVDNTEAFF,TGTGCCAGCAACGCGGTGGATAACACTGAAGCTTTCTTT
many,NA,TRBJ2-6,TRBV27,CASSLSPTGANVLTF,TGTGCCAGCAGTTTATCCCCTACTGGGGCCAACGTCCTGACTTTC
many,NA,TRBJ2-7,TRBV11-2,CASSLVYSWTPSEQYF,TGTGCCAGCAGCTTGGTTTATAGTTGGACCCCTTCCGAGCAGTACTTC
many,TRBD1,TRBJ1-3,TRBV6-1,CASSEATGVYTIYF,TGTGCCAGCAGTGAAGCTACAGGGGTATACACCATATATTTT
NA,NA,TRBJ2-3,TRBV29-1,CSVSLGEDTQYF,TGCAGCGTTTCCCTTGGAGAAGATACGCAGTATTTT
many,TRBD1,TRBJ1-2,TRBV6-2/TRBV6-3,CASSYFGTDYGYTF,TGTGCCAGCAGTTATTTCGGGACAGACTATGGCTACACCTTC
many,NA,TRBJ2-7,TRBV12-3/TRBV12-4,CASRRGPSAVPPNYEQYF,TGTGCCAGCAGAAGGGGTCCTAGCGCCGTCCCACCTAATTACGAGCAGTACTTC
few,NA,TRBJ2-3,TRBV24-1,CATSDPSRSGTDTQYF,TGTGCCACCAGTGATCCCTCCCGTTCCGGCACAGATACGCAGTATTTT
many,NA,TRBJ1-5,TRBV20-1,CSAPSSGQPQHF,TGCAGTGCTCCCTCGAGCGGTCAGCCCCAGCATTTT
many,NA,TRBJ2-2,TRBV30,CAWEPGPGELFF,TGTGCCTGGGAGCCCGGTCCCGGGGAGCTGTTTTTT
many,NA,TRBJ2-6,TRBV4-3,CASSQGQGSGANVLTF,TGCGCCAGCAGCCAAGGTCAGGGTTCAGGGGCCAACGTCCTGACTTTC
NA,NA,TRBJ1-2,TRBV12-3/TRBV12-4,CASSLAGLGYTF,TGTGCCAGCAGTTTAGCAGGACTTGGCTACACCTTC
many,TRBD2,TRBJ2-2,TRBV10-3,CAIRGGLANTGELFF,TGTGCCATCAGAGGGGGACTAGCGAACACCGGGGAGCTGTTTTTT
many,NA,TRBJ1-1,TRBV19,CASTNRNTEAFF,TGTGCCAGCACCAACAGGAACACTGAAGCTTTCTTT
few,NA,TRBJ2-5,TRBV2,CATIWARHFETQYF,TGTGCCACCATCTGGGCCAGGCATTTCGAGACCCAGTACTTC
few,NA,TRBJ2-7,TRBV11-2,CASSSFGGEQYF,TGTGCCAGCAGCTCCTTCGGGGGCGAGCAGTACTTC
NA,NA,TRBJ2-5,TRBV12-3/TRBV12-4,CATSGALQETQYF,TGTGCCACCTCAGGGGCTTTACAAGAGACCCAGTACTTC
few,NA,TRBJ1-5,TRBV6-1,CASSKSGNQPQHF,TGTGCCAGCAGTAAATCAGGGAATCAGCCCCAGCATTTT
NA,TRBD2,TRBJ2-7,TRBV20-1,CSASERGYSYEQYF,TGCAGTGCGTCGGAGCGGGGTTACTCCTACGAGCAGTACTTC
once,NA,TRBJ1-5,TRBV6-2/TRBV6-3,CAMLTASWSNQPQHF,TGTGCCATGTTAACTGCCTCCTGGAGCAATCAGCCCCAGCATTTT
few,TRBD2,TRBJ2-5,TRBV11-2,CASTPTSGQETQYF,TGTGCCAGCACCCCGACTAGCGGCCAAGAGACCCAGTACTTC
NA,NA,TRBJ2-5,TRBV12-5,CASGLGRGQETQYF,TGTGCTAGTGGTTTGGGGCGGGGCCAAGAGACCCAGTACTTC
few,NA,TRBJ1-1,TRBV18,CASSPSSFTEAFF,TGTGCCAGCTCACCATCGTCCTTCACTGAAGCTTTCTTT
many,NA,TRBJ1-5,TRBV30,CAWSLGSPNQPQHF,TGTGCCTGGAGTTTGGGGTCCCCGAATCAGCCCCAGCATTTT
many,NA,TRBJ1-2,TRBV9,CASSALGGPYGYTF,TGTGCCAGCAGCGCCCTCGGGGGGCCCTATGGCTACACCTTC
few,TRBD1,TRBJ1-1,TRBV18,CASSPAQDRYTEAFF,TGTGCCAGCTCACCGGCCCAGGACAGGTACACTGAAGCTTTCTTT
NA,TRBD1,TRBJ1-5,TRBV4-1,CASSQQGALNQPQHF,TGCGCCAGCAGCCAACAGGGGGCGCTCAATCAGCCCCAGCATTTT
NA,NA,TRBJ2-2,TRBV6-1,CASSENAIGTGELFF,TGTGCCAGCAGTGAAAATGCGATTGGGACCGGGGAGCTGTTTTTT
NA,NA,TRBJ2-7,TRBV20-1,CSAAEGSRYEQYF,TGCAGTGCCGCCGAGGGTTCACGCTACGAGCAGTACTTC
many,NA,TRBJ2-2,TRBV7-9,CASSPRMNTGELFF,TGTGCCAGCAGCCCTCGGATGAACACCGGGGAGCTGTTTTTT
many,NA,TRBJ2-5,TRBV7-3,CASSLVRSKARETQYF,TGTGCCAGCAGCTTAGTGCGATCCAAAGCTAGAGAGACCCAGTACTTC
few,NA,TRBJ2-7,TRBV28,CASSPQQMRAYEQYF,TGTGCCAGCAGTCCGCAACAGATGCGGGCCTACGAGCAGTACTTC
NA,NA,TRBJ2-7,TRBV6-5,CASSYPPETWPYEQYF,TGTGCCAGCAGTTACCCGCCCGAGACCTGGCCCTACGAGCAGTACTTC
many,TRBD1,TRBJ1-2,TRBV28,CASSWGQAAYGYTF,TGTGCCAGCAGTTGGGGACAGGCGGCATATGGCTACACCTTC
many,NA,TRBJ1-2,TRBV9,CASINPEGTQNYGYTF,TGTGCCAGCATCAATCCGGAGGGGACCCAGAACTATGGCTACACCTTC
many,NA,TRBJ1-5,TRBV28,CASSELVPNQPQHF,TGTGCCAGCAGCGAATTGGTCCCTAATCAGCCCCAGCATTTT
many,TRBD2,TRBJ2-7,TRBV6-5,CASSYSRLASGEQYF,TGTGCCAGCAGTTACTCCCGACTAGCGAGTGGGGAGCAGTACTTC
NA,NA,TRBJ1-2,TRBV12-3/TRBV12-4,CASSLGNGYTF,TGTGCCAGCAGTTTAGGAAATGGCTACACCTTC
NA,TRBD1,TRBJ1-1,TRBV10-1,CASSGSTGVTEAFF,TGCGCCAGCAGTGGGTCGACAGGGGTCACTGAAGCTTTCTTT
many,TRBD1,TRBJ2-7,TRBV29-1,CSVRRGPESYEQYF,TGCAGCGTCCGCAGGGGGCCAGAATCCTACGAGCAGTACTTC
few,TRBD1,TRBJ2-5,TRBV18,CASSPEGQQETQYF,TGTGCCAGCTCACCAGAGGGACAGCAAGAGACCCAGTACTTC
many,NA,TRBJ2-7,TRBV12-3/TRBV12-4,CASSLARGSPEQYF,TGTGCCAGCAGTTTAGCGCGTGGGTCCCCCGAGCAGTACTTC
few,TRBD1,TRBJ1-2,TRBV5-1,CASTDRGSYGYTF,TGCGCCAGCACCGACAGGGGTAGCTATGGCTACACCTTC
many,TRBD1,TRBJ2-2,TRBV28,CASSLRQGGAGSNTGELFF,TGTGCCAGCAGTTTACGACAGGGGGGAGCGGGAAGTAACACCGGGGAGCTGTTTTTT